This T cell receptor beta chain is from a study of blood T cell repertoires in COVID-19. This clone is a singleton in its sample. The data were produced by immunoSEQ multiplex PCR, yet TCRdb's version contains in-frame clones alone and is incomplete. The data show about 440,000 clones, roughly 91% seen once. The CDR3 sequence is 13 residues long. V was cut by 1 base and J by 8 bases, with 11 bases left in between. Germline V gene data show CDR1 as SEHNR and CDR2 as FQNEAQ (reference sequence). V is TRBV7-9 and J is TRBJ1-2; no reliable D call. The sequencing input was peripheral blood. This TCR was recovered from a woman in her twenties or thirties with acute or convalescent COVID-19. The DNA of the CDR3 is TGTGCCAGCAGCTTAGTTTCTGCTAGGGGCTACACCTTC. This codes for CASSLVSARGYTF. Variable domain in full (rest from reference TRBV7-9 and TRBJ1-2): DTGVSQNPRHKITKRGQNVTFRCDPISEHNRLYWYRQTLGQGPEFLTYFQNEAQLEKSRLLSDRFSAERPKGSFSTLEIQRTEQGDSAMYLCASSLVSARGYTFGSGTRLTVV.